One and the same sample provided the 22 T cell receptor beta chains below, sequenced in a study of OX40 agonist ivuxolimab in advanced cancers. The repertoire was sequenced with immunoSEQ multiplex PCR; TCRdb's copy has only in-frame clones and lacks some. Of some 59,000 clones in the sample, approximately 90% are singletons; the top ten hold 8% to 9.5%. The source was CD4+ or CD8+ T cells sorted from blood, collected in a trial of the OX40 agonist ivuxolimab. These receptors originate from an adult with an advanced solid tumor such as melanoma, head and neck, liver or kidney cancer.

The V and J genes are TRBV13 and TRBJ1-1; D possibly corresponds to TRBD1 (5 bases). From germline, CDR1 is PRHDT and CDR2 FYEKMQ (reference sequence). The CDR3 sequence is 15 residues long. V was pared by 8 bases and J by 3 bases, with 19 bases between. DNA of the CDR3: TGTGCCAGCCTCATTTCCGGGACGGATTACACTGAAGCTTTCTTT. This translates into CASLISGTDYTEAFF.

The chain joins TRBV28 to TRBJ2-4; D might be TRBD1 or TRBD2, each matching 5 bases. V lost 2 bases and J lost 7, with 15 bases in between. The CDR3 is made up of 15 amino acids. Germline V gene lookup returns CDR1 MDHEN and CDR2 SYDVKM. The CDR3 loop reads CASSLISSGRNIQYF. The CDR3 DNA follows: TGTGCCAGCAGTTTAATCTCATCGGGGCGTAACATTCAGTACTTC.

The chain uses TRBV7-9 and TRBJ2-5; 8 bases are a match to TRBD2. TRBJ2-7 explains the end of the DNA better; the J call may be wrong. The germline V gene has CDR1 SEHNR and CDR2 FQNEAQ (reference sequence). This CDR3 has 14 amino acids. The CDR3: CASSLILAGGEQYF. The CDR3 DNA is TGTGCCAGCAGCTTAATATTGGCGGGAGGCGAGCAGTACTTC.

This chain connects TRBV11-3 to TRBJ2-2, with 7 bases aligning to TRBD2. V lost 2 bases to trimming and J lost 4 bases; unmatched junction nucleotides: 7. Germline V lookup: CDR1 SGHNT, CDR2 YENEEA. The length of the CDR3 is 16 residues. This CDR3 reads CASSLISGVGTGELFF. The DNA for the CDR3 is TGTGCCAGCAGCTTAATCAGCGGGGTGGGCACCGGGGAGCTGTTTTTT.

V and J are TRBV25-1 and TRBJ2-1; tentative D call: TRBD1 (6 bases). CDR1 and CDR2 from the germline V gene are MGHDK and SYGVNS. CDR3 size: 17 residues. Deletions cut 0 bases from V and 2 bases from J, with 14 bases between. The CDR3 DNA reads TGTGCCAGCAGTGAATATTTTGGGCAGGGGACCTACAATGAGCAGTTCTTC. Amino acid sequence: CASSEYFGQGTYNEQFF. The full variable domain, its missing parts supplied by reference TRBV25-1 and TRBJ2-1, is EADIYQTPRYLVIGTGKKITLECSQTMGHDKMYWYQQDPGMELHLIHYSYGVNSTEKGDLSSESTVSRIRTEHFPLTLESARPSHTSQYLCASSEYFGQGTYNEQFFGPGTRLTVL.

This clone was observed a few times. The CDR3 protein is CAWSVMGNTEAFF. For the CDR3, the DNA is TGTGCCTGGAGTGTCATGGGGAACACTGAAGCTTTCTTT. V and J are TRBV30 and TRBJ1-1; no firm D call. This CDR3 has 13 amino acids. Per germline, CDR1 GTSNPN and CDR2 SVGIG (reference sequence). Between the trimmed V and J ends, which lost 0 bases and 1 base, there was a span of 6 bases.

The chain joins TRBV4-1 to TRBJ2-1; D gene uncertain. The CDR3 runs 13 residues. CDR1 and CDR2 (germline): MGHRA, YSYEKL. Trimming took 0 bases from V and 9 from J, leaving 9 bases between them. The CDR3 reads CASSQESSGEQFF. The DNA of the CDR3 is TGCGCCAGCAGCCAAGAAAGTTCCGGTGAGCAGTTCTTC.

V usage is TRBV6-4 and J usage is TRBJ1-6, with D unclear. Germline V lookup: CDR1 MRHNA, CDR2 SNTAGT. V lost 3 bases and J lost 9, with 9 bases in between. The CDR3 loop spans 13 amino acids. CDR3 region: CASSELLGSPLHF. The DNA for the CDR3 is TGTGCCAGCAGTGAACTGTTGGGTTCACCCCTCCACTTT.

The gene calls are TRBV7-9 and TRBJ1-2; D ambiguous. V lost 3 bases, J lost 6 bases, and 11 bases lay in between. Germline V gene lookup returns CDR1 SEHNR and CDR2 FQNEAQ (reference sequence). There are 13 residues in the CDR3. In DNA, the CDR3 is TGTGCCAGCAGCTTTCAGGATGATAATGGCTACACCTTC. Residues: CASSFQDDNGYTF. The variable domain in full, with the rest retrieved from reference TRBV7-9 and TRBJ1-2, is DTGVSQNPRHKITKRGQNVTFRCDPISEHNRLYWYRQTLGQGPEFLTYFQNEAQLEKSRLLSDRFSAERPKGSFSTLEIQRTEQGDSAMYLCASSFQDDNGYTFGSGTRLTVV.

The chain is built from TRBV13 and TRBJ1-1, with 7 bases identical to TRBD1. CDR1 and CDR2 (germline): PRHDT, FYEKMQ (reference sequence). This CDR3 has 12 residues. J lost 11 bases, V lost 0 bases, and 3 bases had no gene match. DNA for the CDR3: TGTGCCAGCAGCTTAGGAGGGGGCACGGCTTTCTTT. It encodes CASSLGGGTAFF.

This clone was counted once. This chain uses TRBV27 with TRBJ2-1; 7 positions match TRBD2. V lost 6 bases and J lost 5; bases outside the gene matches: 10. CDR1 is MNHEY, CDR2 SMNVEV, per germline (reference sequence). The CDR3 is made up of 15 amino acids. The CDR3 loop reads CASSPVGRGDNEQFF. The DNA for the CDR3 is TGTGCCAGCAGCCCCGTTGGACGGGGGGACAATGAGCAGTTCTTC.

The chain uses TRBV4-2 and TRBJ2-7, with 9 bases fitting TRBD2. The CDR3 consists of 14 residues. V shed 0 bases and J 3 bases; nucleotides not matched to a gene: 0. CDR1 is LGHNA and CDR2 is YNFKEQ in the germline V gene. DNA for the CDR3: TGTGCCAGCAGCCAAGAGCGGGAGGGCTACGAGCAGTACTTC. Translation: CASSQEREGYEQYF.

V is TRBV9 and J is TRBJ2-3; D is unclear. V was trimmed by 3 bases and J by 6 bases, leaving 17 bases between them. The CDR3 loop spans 15 amino acids. From germline, CDR1 is SGDLS and CDR2 YYNGEE. The DNA of the CDR3 is TGTGCCAGCAGCGAGGCACTCCCCCCTACGGATACGCAGTATTTT. Translation gives CASSEALPPTDTQYF.

The rearrangement joins TRBV19 to TRBJ1-1; D unclear. Germline CDR1 reads LNHDA; CDR2 reads SQIVND (reference sequence). CDR3 size: 12 residues. Trimming left V 10 bases short and J 2 bases short, with 11 bases between. CDR3 loop: CATLGENTEAFF. The DNA of the CDR3 is TGTGCCACCCTCGGGGAAAACACTGAAGCTTTCTTT.

Regarding this clone: Compared with germline, one end of the junction differs, possibly owing to a read error. The chain combines TRBV7-9 with TRBJ2-7, with TRBD2 matching 9 bases. The CDR3 sequence is 15 residues long. Germline CDR1 SEHNR, CDR2 FQNEAQ (reference sequence). CDR3 sequence: CASSPPGTSSFEQYF. CDR3 in DNA: TGTGCCAGCAGCCCCCCCGGGACTAGCTCCTTCGAGCAGTACTTC.

This chain links TRBV28 with TRBJ1-5; 10 positions agree with TRBD1. After removal of 3 bases from V and 1 base from J, the junction contained 3 bases not matched to a gene. CDR1 MDHEN and CDR2 SYDVKM come from the germline V gene. The CDR3 has 16 amino acids. DNA of the CDR3: TGTGCCAGCAGTTTTTGGGGACAGGGGAGCAATCAGCCCCAGCATTTT. Translated, it gives CASSFWGQGSNQPQHF.

The chain recombines TRBV11-2 with TRBJ2-2; D is uncertain. V lost 3 bases and J lost 5, with 4 bases in between. Germline V gene data show CDR1 as SGHAT and CDR2 as FQNNGV. CDR3 length equals 12 residues. CDR3 sequence: CASSFGTGELFF. Here the CDR3 DNA reads TGTGCCAGCAGCTTTGGAACCGGGGAGCTGTTTTTT.

This clone was counted a single time. The chain joins TRBV4-3 to TRBJ2-1; D is undetermined. Per the germline V gene, CDR1 is LGHNA and CDR2 is YSLEER. The V and J ends lost 0 bases and 5 bases respectively, with 8 bases between them. The CDR3 length is 14 residues. This CDR3 reads CASSQDLRNNEQFF. CDR3 DNA: TGCGCCAGCAGCCAAGATCTTCGGAACAATGAGCAGTTCTTC.

This chain connects TRBV7-8 to TRBJ2-1, with D unresolved. In germline, CDR1 is SGHVS, CDR2 FQNEAQ. V was shortened by 5 bases and J by 7 bases, with 12 bases between the two germline ends. The CDR3 covers 13 residues. CDR3 protein: CASSLLMGNEQFF. DNA of the CDR3: TGTGCCAGCAGCCTCCTTATGGGAAATGAGCAGTTCTTC.

This chain links TRBV29-1 with TRBJ2-3; the D gene could be TRBD1 or TRBD2 (8 bases each). Trimming removed 7 bases from V and 3 bases from J, with 23 bases in between. CDR1 is SQVTM, CDR2 ANQGSEA, per germline. CDR3 length: 16 amino acids. Here the CDR3 DNA reads TGCAGCGGGACCCTTGGTAGCGGGACAGGTACAGATACGCAGTATTTT. This codes for CSGTLGSGTGTDTQYF.

This clone was recorded only once. The chain uses TRBV5-4 and TRBJ2-4; D is undetermined. Between the trimmed V and J ends, which lost 3 bases and 8 bases, there was a span of 9 bases. The CDR3 extends over 12 amino acids. Germline V gene data show CDR1 as SGHNT and CDR2 as YYREEE (reference sequence). In DNA form, the CDR3 reads TGTGCCAGCAGCTGGGGATCGGACATTCAGTACTTC. It is translated as CASSWGSDIQYF.

The J gene is TRBJ2-3, the V gene TRBV27, with D possibly being TRBD2 (6 bases). Trimming left V 2 bases short and J 0 bases short, with 18 bases between. Germline-derived CDR1 and CDR2 are MNHEY and SMNVEV (reference sequence). This CDR3 region has 18 residues. The CDR3 reads CASSLAFPGLTSTDTQYF. CDR3 nucleotides: TGTGCCAGCAGTTTAGCATTTCCGGGACTCACTAGCACAGATACGCAGTATTTT.